The rows below give T cell receptor beta chains drawn from one sample of a study of identical twins. TCRdb reprocessed the 5' RACE reads via MiXCR and lists one record per CDR3 protein. In the table there are approximately 350,000 distinct CDR3 sequences, 9% to 15% of which are singletons. The same specimen was also included in a second study, on yellow fever vaccine responses in identical twins.

Sequences were obtained from CD8+ T cells sorted from blood. The receptors shown here come from a woman under 30 in good health. CDR3s include the opening cysteine and the closing phenylalanine or tryptophan. D genes are given only for firm matches. Size is omitted from some rows. Given values are once, few, many or a class for expanded clones.

V	J	D	size	CDR3	DNA
TRBV9	TRBJ2-2	.	.	CASSVGGSTGELFF	TGTGCCAGCAGCGTAGGAGGCTCCACCGGGGAGCTGTTTTTT
TRBV4-1	TRBJ1-2	.	.	CASSPRNTLDGYTF	TGCGCCAGCAGCCCGAGGAACACCCTCGATGGCTACACCTTC
TRBV9	TRBJ2-2	.	.	CASSVLTGQANTGELFF	TGTGCCAGCAGCGTACTAACCGGACAAGCGAACACCGGGGAGCTGTTTTTT
TRBV7-6	TRBJ1-2	.	few	CATYRASVYTF	TGTGCCACCTACAGGGCCTCGGTCTACACCTTC
TRBV12-3/TRBV12-4	TRBJ2-7	.	many	CASSPQKLGYEQYF	TGTGCCAGCAGTCCACAAAAACTGGGCTACGAGCAGTACTTC
TRBV7-9	TRBJ1-3	.	.	CASSSGADMRFGNTIYF	TGTGCCAGCAGCTCAGGGGCGGACATGAGGTTTGGAAACACCATATATTTT
TRBV7-8	TRBJ2-1	TRBD2	.	CASSLVSGGANEQFF	TGTGCCAGCAGCTTAGTTAGCGGGGGGGCAAATGAGCAGTTCTTC
TRBV24-1	TRBJ2-1	.	few	CATSWSRGEFNEQFF	TGTGCCACCAGTTGGAGCAGGGGTGAGTTCAATGAGCAGTTCTTC
TRBV20-1	TRBJ2-1	TRBD2	.	CSAKVFSGRGGSYNEQFF	TGCAGTGCTAAAGTCTTTAGCGGCCGGGGGGGGTCCTACAATGAGCAGTTCTTC
TRBV7-9	TRBJ2-3	.	few	CATGDGGGPSTDTQYF	TGTGCAACAGGGGACGGGGGGGGTCCAAGCACAGATACGCAGTATTTT
TRBV4-1	TRBJ1-5	.	many	CASSQFGPLNQPQHF	TGCGCCAGCAGCCAATTCGGGCCTCTAAATCAGCCCCAGCATTTT
TRBV4-2	TRBJ2-1	.	few	CASSQEPGTPNEQFF	TGTGCCAGCAGCCAAGAGCCGGGAACCCCCAATGAGCAGTTCTTC
TRBV20-1	TRBJ2-7	TRBD2	.	CSAREAGVYEQYF	TGCAGTGCTAGAGAGGCGGGAGTCTACGAGCAGTACTTC
TRBV20-1	TRBJ2-4	TRBD1	.	CSALGQQKNIQYF	TGCAGTGCTTTGGGACAGCAGAAAAACATTCAGTACTTC
TRBV20-1	TRBJ2-3	TRBD1	few	CSARKDRSSTDTQYF	TGCAGTGCTAGAAAGGACAGGTCCAGCACAGATACGCAGTATTTT
TRBV5-5	TRBJ1-5	TRBD1	.	CASSAGTGDDSNQPQHF	TGTGCCAGCAGCGCCGGGACAGGGGATGATAGCAATCAGCCCCAGCATTTT
TRBV27	TRBJ2-7	.	few	CASSQGRARTTRAYEQYF	TGTGCCAGCAGCCAGGGAAGAGCCCGGACTACTAGAGCGTACGAGCAGTACTTC
TRBV28	TRBJ2-1	TRBD2	many	CASSHSGTSDEQFF	TGTGCCAGCAGTCACTCCGGGACTAGCGATGAGCAGTTCTTC
TRBV28	TRBJ2-7	TRBD2	.	CASSPGSGWRETYEQYF	TGTGCCAGCAGCCCAGGGTCGGGATGGCGGGAGACCTACGAGCAGTACTTC
TRBV15	TRBJ2-1	.	many	CATSRVPENEQFF	TGTGCCACCAGCAGAGTCCCTGAGAATGAGCAGTTCTTC
TRBV2	TRBJ1-4	TRBD1	few	CASSEGQGQNEKLFF	TGTGCCAGCAGTGAAGGACAGGGTCAGAATGAAAAACTGTTTTTT
TRBV2	TRBJ2-1	.	.	CASSETSTNEQFF	TGTGCCAGCAGTGAAACTAGCACAAATGAGCAGTTCTTC
TRBV4-1	TRBJ2-3	TRBD1	.	CASSQDVAGGAFTDTQYF	TGCGCCAGCAGCCAAGATGTGGCAGGGGGAGCCTTCACAGATACGCAGTATTTT
TRBV28	TRBJ1-5	.	.	CASSLYRNSNQPQHF	TGTGCCAGCAGTTTATACAGGAATAGCAATCAGCCCCAGCATTTT
TRBV2	TRBJ2-5	.	.	CASGGQQETQYF	TGTGCCAGCGGCGGACAGCAAGAGACCCAGTACTTC
TRBV7-9	TRBJ2-5	.	many	CASSDSGLETQYF	TGTGCCAGCAGCGATTCAGGGCTAGAGACCCAGTACTTC
TRBV5-1	TRBJ2-7	.	few	CASSVGTVELYEQYF	TGCGCCAGCAGCGTAGGGACGGTAGAGCTCTACGAGCAGTACTTC
TRBV5-5	TRBJ2-3	TRBD1	many	CASSMDRSGDTQYF	TGTGCCAGCAGCATGGACAGGTCTGGGGATACGCAGTATTTT
TRBV28	TRBJ2-3	.	.	CASSPDRIGTDTQYF	TGTGCCAGCAGCCCTGACAGAATTGGCACAGATACGCAGTATTTT
TRBV29-1	TRBJ1-2	.	few	CSVGGRGGYTF	TGCAGCGTTGGTGGACGCGGTGGCTACACCTTC
TRBV7-3	TRBJ1-1	.	.	CASSLEPLASTEAFF	TGTGCCAGCAGCTTAGAGCCTCTGGCTAGCACTGAAGCTTTCTTT
TRBV25-1	TRBJ2-3	TRBD2	.	CASSGGPGLADTDTQYF	TGTGCCAGCAGTGGGGGTCCGGGACTAGCGGACACAGATACGCAGTATTTT
TRBV28	TRBJ1-1	.	.	CASTGLSAEAFF	TGTGCCAGCACGGGGTTATCGGCTGAAGCTTTCTTT
TRBV24-1	TRBJ2-1	.	.	CATSDLPGHQQFF	TGTGCCACCAGTGATTTGCCCGGACACCAGCAGTTCTTC
TRBV6-4	TRBJ2-3	.	.	CASSDSRGEGTDTQYF	TGTGCCAGCAGTGACTCGAGGGGGGAAGGCACAGATACGCAGTATTTT
TRBV6-1	TRBJ2-1	.	few	CASSGEAGAYNEQFF	TGTGCCAGCAGTGGGGAGGCTGGGGCCTACAATGAGCAGTTCTTC
TRBV18	TRBJ1-5	.	few	CASSPGHINQPQHF	TGTGCCAGCTCACCGGGACACATCAATCAGCCCCAGCATTTT
TRBV7-9	TRBJ2-5	.	many	CASSLGSEFQETQYF	TGTGCCAGCAGCTTAGGGTCGGAATTCCAAGAGACCCAGTACTTC
TRBV7-9	TRBJ2-2	.	few	CASSRDQNTGELFF	TGTGCCAGCAGCCGGGACCAGAACACCGGGGAGCTGTTTTTT
TRBV2	TRBJ2-5	.	many	CASKGPDEETQYF	TGTGCCAGCAAGGGTCCCGATGAGGAGACCCAGTACTTC
TRBV12-3/TRBV12-4	TRBJ2-7	TRBD1	few	CASSLTGTVEQYF	TGTGCCAGCAGCCTAACCGGGACAGTCGAGCAGTACTTC
TRBV7-3	TRBJ1-1	.	.	CASSLGAGGYTEAFF	TGTGCCAGCAGCTTAGGTGCCGGGGGGTACACTGAAGCTTTCTTT
TRBV7-9	TRBJ1-5	.	many	CASSFWDNQPQHF	TGTGCCAGCAGCTTCTGGGACAATCAGCCCCAGCATTTT
TRBV6-1	TRBJ2-1	TRBD2	.	CASTPTSEHNEQFF	TGTGCCAGCACCCCGACTAGCGAACACAATGAGCAGTTCTTC
TRBV4-2	TRBJ2-1	TRBD2	many	CASSQELGSGSFSEQFF	TGTGCCAGCAGCCAAGAACTCGGTAGCGGGAGTTTTAGTGAGCAGTTCTTC
TRBV7-8	TRBJ1-1	TRBD1	.	CASSQGGLNTEAFF	TGTGCCAGCAGCCAAGGGGGCCTGAACACTGAAGCTTTCTTT
TRBV3-1	TRBJ2-1	.	.	CASSQGPGPQVVDEQFF	TGTGCCAGCAGCCAAGGTCCGGGACCGCAGGTGGTTGATGAGCAGTTCTTC
TRBV25-1	TRBJ2-7	.	few	CASRKEGAPEQYF	TGTGCCAGCAGGAAGGAGGGGGCCCCAGAGCAGTACTTC
TRBV3-1	TRBJ1-2	.	.	CASSPWDGNGYTF	TGTGCCAGCAGCCCCTGGGACGGAAATGGCTACACCTTC
TRBV4-1	TRBJ2-2	.	.	CASSHGVTGELFF	TGCGCCAGCAGCCATGGGGTGACCGGGGAGCTGTTTTTT
TRBV5-4	TRBJ2-1	TRBD1	.	CASSLVAAGQGVFYNEQFF	TGTGCCAGCAGCTTAGTCGCCGCAGGACAGGGGGTCTTCTACAATGAGCAGTTCTTC
TRBV15	TRBJ2-1	.	few	CATSRDGLDDNEQFF	TGTGCCACCAGCAGAGATGGGCTAGATGACAATGAGCAGTTCTTC
TRBV6-2/TRBV6-3	TRBJ2-1	.	.	CASSSGASSYNEQFF	TGTGCCAGCAGTTCCGGGGCCAGCTCCTACAATGAGCAGTTCTTC